This is a list of T cell receptor beta chains from one sample in a study of shared clonotypes between healthy human individuals. Generated by immunoSEQ multiplex PCR, the TCRdb table keeps only in-frame clones and is missing some. The table records a few million clones, about 92% of them present only once. The specimen was naive CD4+ T cells sorted from blood. The receptors come from a man aged 18 to 35 in good health. Each CDR3 is given with its conserved first and last residue. Not every row has a clone size; where given, it reads once, few, many or a size class.

clone_size j_call v_call cdr3_aa
NA TRBJ2-6 TRBV28 CASSLEAGANVLTF
NA TRBJ1-1 TRBV29-1 CSVEVAGWDTEAFF
NA TRBJ2-1 TRBV5-1 CASSLQGLAGRPNEQFF
NA TRBJ1-6 TRBV11-2 CASSFGTENSPLHF
NA TRBJ2-2 TRBV28 CASCGGGIGGELFF
NA TRBJ1-4 TRBV28 CASSGSDRTLNEKLFF
NA TRBJ2-7 TRBV25-1 CASSELLLREQYF
NA TRBJ1-6 TRBV2 CASRRGENSPLHF
once TRBJ1-5 TRBV6-6 CASSPTGVSNQPQHF
NA TRBJ2-3 TRBV5-1 CASSLGFVGDTQYF
NA TRBJ1-1 TRBV13 CASSKDRGTEAFF
few TRBJ1-1 TRBV29-1 CSAGRASTEAFF
NA TRBJ2-7 TRBV6-1 CASSEGRGLSYEQYF
NA TRBJ2-1 TRBV6-5 CASSYSDGTWEQFF
NA TRBJ1-3 TRBV19 CASSSDRFNGNTIYF
NA TRBJ1-1 TRBV10-1 CASSEYQGADTEAFF
NA TRBJ2-1 TRBV5-1 CASSLGDRNEQFF
NA TRBJ2-7 TRBV7-2 CASSLGPSGNYEQYF
NA TRBJ2-7 TRBV5-1 CASSPGLAGGTLDEQYF
NA TRBJ2-1 TRBV7-8 CASSPRTSGDSYNEQFF
NA TRBJ2-1 TRBV4-3 CASSQDREGEQFF
NA TRBJ2-1 TRBV5-8 CASSLLVYNEQFF
NA TRBJ2-5 TRBV7-2 CASSHSRGTGFLETQYF
NA TRBJ1-3 TRBV21-1 CASIERATTAGNTIYF
NA TRBJ2-2 TRBV23-1 CASSKPPGQGADTGELFF
NA TRBJ2-4 TRBV5-4 CASSPGTSGGAKNIQYF
NA TRBJ2-7 TRBV5-7 CASSPNNYEQYF
NA TRBJ2-7 TRBV29-1 CSAARGDEQYF
NA TRBJ2-1 TRBV4-1 CASSQGLAGGQGEQFF
NA TRBJ2-2 TRBV2 CASSALQNTGELFF
NA TRBJ2-5 TRBV6-5 CASRRGQGETQYF
NA TRBJ2-7 TRBV30 CARARQGRGEQYF
NA TRBJ1-4 TRBV14 CASSQVGGSNEKLFF
NA TRBJ1-3 TRBV4-1 CASSYSTGFSGNTIYF
once TRBJ2-6 TRBV5-4 CASSLGVGANVLTF
NA TRBJ2-1 TRBV6-1 CASRQTRSYNEQFF
NA TRBJ2-2 TRBV6-6 CASSPLGELFF
few TRBJ1-5 TRBV6-6 CASRLLIGNQPQHF